The entry below describes one TCR beta chain. Its target is not known. The data were taken from a study of T cell responses to AZD1222 COVID-19 vaccine. Study outcomes and limitations: A reported finding is that nearly half of spike-specific TCRs target unmutated variant regions. Regions 160-218 and 743-854 held dominance among vaccine-associated CD4 TCRs, which spanned spike.

The CDR3 is made up of 17 amino acids. J was trimmed by 8 bases and V by 3 bases; bases with no gene match: 12. Germline CDR1 SGHRS, CDR2 YFSETQ. Sequencing used immunoSEQ multiplex PCR; TCRdb keeps in-frame clones, though not all of them. The sample shows about 34,000 clones, less than 90% of them seen only once. The V gene is TRBV5-1, the J gene TRBJ2-3; the match to TRBD2 covers 13 bases. The TCR sequence derives from an adult in good health. The starting material was peripheral blood, obtained on day 0 of AZD1222 vaccination. CDR3 in amino acids: CASSWTSGRAELGTQYF. The CDR3, as DNA: TGCGCCAGCAGCTGGACTAGCGGGAGAGCCGAGTTGGGTACGCAGTATTTT.